This T cell receptor beta chain derives from a study of shared clonotypes between healthy human individuals. The germline gives CDR1 SGHTA, CDR2 FQGTGA. The CDR3 runs to 13 residues. Trimming removed 5 bases at V and 6 bases at J, with 14 bases between. Donation came from healthy HIV-negative adults that had no recent acute infections or vaccinations. The donors were all Caucasian adults (living in Nashville, Tennessee). Per the authors' pipeline: ImmunoSEQ output lacked quality scores and full-length reads, limiting matched filtering. The method was immunoSEQ multiplex PCR; TCRdb's version includes in-frame clones alone and lacks a portion of them. V, J and clone size are those of that table, while D and trimming were read from the DNA. The repertoire holds about 1.5 million clones, with around 98% as singletons.

The rearrangement links TRBV7-3 to TRBJ2-7; D is possibly TRBD2 (5 bases). The source of this sequence is a man under 40 in good health. The sequenced sample consisted of naive CD4+ T cells sorted from blood. Regarding subset: CD45RA+ positively selected. Here the CDR3 DNA reads TGTGCCAGCAGCCCATATACGGGGTTCGAGCAGTACTTC. It translates to CASSPYTGFEQYF.